This TCR beta chain came from a study of blood T cell repertoires in COVID-19. Overall study context: The recovered donors of Cohort 3 showed two negative PCRs, clearance, or symptom resolution. Donors in the United States, Italy and Spain gave samples during acute or convalescent COVID-19. The cDNA or gDNA used as material had been derived from T cells, B-cell-depleted T cells, or PBMCs.

Ages ranged from 18 to 89 years, with residence in 24 US areas. This CDR3 spans 14 amino acids. J gave up 7 bases and V 3 bases, and 9 bases lay outside the gene matches. Germline CDR1 reads SGHDT; CDR2 reads YYEEEE. Using immunoSEQ multiplex PCR, the repertoire was profiled, and TCRdb retains in-frame clones only, with some absent. Of about 230,000 clones listed, roughly 90% are singletons. This receptor was obtained from a woman in her 50s in a cohort exposed to, infected with or recovered from COVID-19 (not recorded which). The chain couples TRBV5-6 to TRBJ1-2; 7 nucleotides agree with TRBD1. Sequencing used PBMCs or T cells enriched from blood (not recorded which). In nucleotides, the CDR3 is TGTGCCAGCAGCTACGACAGGGCGGACGGTGGCTACACCTTC. Residues: CASSYDRADGGYTF.